Each of the 32 T cell receptor beta chains below was sequenced from the same sample in a study of cytomegalovirus exposure and HLA in healthy donors. TCRdb's table, derived via immunoSEQ multiplex PCR, lists solely in-frame clones and lacks some. The sample shows about 97,000 clones, about 95% of them seen only once. Sequenced: PBMCs. The receptor set was obtained from a woman aged 18-29 years in good health and CMV-seronegative.

The chain links TRBV9 to TRBJ1-2, with a weak D call TRBD1 (6 bases). Germline V gives CDR1 SGDLS, CDR2 YYNGEE. The CDR3 is 15 residues long. Between the trimmed V and J ends, which lost 0 bases and 3 bases, there was a span of 12 bases. CDR3 residues: CASSVVPGDYYGYTF. DNA of the CDR3: TGTGCCAGCAGCGTAGTTCCAGGGGATTACTATGGCTACACCTTC.

The V gene is TRBV9, the J gene TRBJ1-1; TRBD1 matches at 7 bases. Germline CDR1 is SGDLS and CDR2 is YYNGEE. Trimming at V came to 6 bases and at J to 0 bases, leaving 8 bases not matched to a gene. There are 15 residues in the CDR3. CDR3 in DNA: TGTGCCAGCACGTCGGGACAGAGCATGAACACTGAAGCTTTCTTT. Amino acid sequence: CASTSGQSMNTEAFF.

The chain employs TRBV7-2 and TRBJ1-2; D remains ambiguous. The CDR3 is 15 amino acids. In germline, CDR1 is SGHTA, CDR2 FQGNSA. The V end was cut by 4 bases, the J end by 6 bases, with 18 bases between. The CDR3 DNA sequence: TGTGCCAGCAGCTCACACCACATGATCAGAAATGGCTACACCTTC. Protein sequence: CASSSHHMIRNGYTF.

This chain connects TRBV6-1 to TRBJ2-1, with 14 bases that match TRBD2. The CDR3 spans 14 residues. Trimming at V came to 8 bases and at J to 5 bases, leaving 2 bases not matched to a gene. Germline-derived CDR1 and CDR2 are MNHNS and SASEGT. The CDR3 protein is CASGGLAGDNEQFF. The DNA for the CDR3 is TGTGCCAGCGGGGGACTAGCGGGGGACAATGAGCAGTTCTTC.

The chain's CDR3 is CASSPGTGLYEQYF. The CDR3 bases are TGTGCCAGCAGCCCCGGGACAGGGCTCTACGAGCAGTACTTC. The chain is built from TRBV7-6 and TRBJ2-7, with 9 nucleotides matching TRBD1. The CDR3 is 14 residues long. V trimming: 5 bases; J trimming: 3 bases; junction bases outside the gene matches: 5. Germline-derived CDR1 and CDR2 are SGHVS and FNYEAQ.

The chain employs TRBV7-9 and TRBJ1-1; TRBD1 matches at 9 bases. In germline, CDR1 is SEHNR, CDR2 FQNEAQ (reference sequence). J lost 6 bases, V lost 5 bases, and 10 bases had no gene match. The length of the CDR3 is 15 residues. CDR3 loop: CASSTPTGGYAEAFF. The CDR3 bases are TGTGCCAGCAGCACCCCGACAGGGGGATACGCTGAAGCTTTCTTT.

This chain uses TRBV29-1 with TRBJ1-2; tentative D call: TRBD1 (6 bases). The V end lost 3 bases, the J end lost 4 bases, and 15 bases lay between the germline ends. The CDR3 has 14 amino acids. Germline CDR1 and CDR2: SQVTM and ANQGSEA. The CDR3 sequence is CSVDGEGESYGYTF. The CDR3 DNA reads as TGCAGCGTTGACGGGGAGGGGGAGTCCTATGGCTACACCTTC.

The CDR3 bases are TGTGCCAGCAGTTCGACGGGGAGCTCCTACGAGCAGTACTTC. Translated: CASSSTGSSYEQYF. The chain employs TRBV27 and TRBJ2-7; TRBD2 might be the D (5 bases). Germline CDR1 is MNHEY and CDR2 is SMNVEV (reference sequence). The CDR3 is 14 residues long. Trimming took off 4 bases at V and 0 bases at J, with 10 bases between the two ends.

This chain uses TRBV5-6 with TRBJ2-2; no reliable D call. V gave up 0 bases and J gave up 5 bases, with 8 bases separating them. The CDR3 runs to 14 residues. The germline CDR1 and CDR2 sequences are SGHDT and YYEEEE. In DNA, the CDR3 is TGTGCCAGCAGCTTGGAGCGCGGAACCGGGGAGCTGTTTTTT. This translates into CASSLERGTGELFF.

The V gene is TRBV2, the J gene TRBJ1-2, with a possible D match to TRBD1 (5 bases). The V end was cut by 4 bases, the J end by 8 bases, with 8 bases between. The germline V gene has CDR1 SNHLY and CDR2 FYNNEI. CDR3 size: 11 residues. The CDR3 coding sequence is TGTGCCAGCAGTGGCGGGGGGGGCTACACCTTC. It is translated as CASSGGGGYTF. Together with reference TRBV2 and TRBJ1-2, the CDR3 gives the full variable domain: EPEVTQTPSHQVTQMGQEVILRCVPISNHLYFYWYRQILGQKVEFLVSFYNNEISEKSEIFDDQFSVERPDGSNFTLKIRSTKLEDSAMYFCASSGGGGYTFGSGTRLTVV.

The rearrangement uses TRBV18 and TRBJ2-3; D uncertain. V was shortened by 2 bases and J by 0 bases, with 12 bases between the two germline ends. This CDR3 comprises 16 residues. Germline V gene sequence: CDR1 KGHSH, CDR2 LQKENI. The CDR3 protein is CASSPKNSPSTDTQYF. The CDR3, as DNA: TGTGCCAGCTCACCAAAGAACTCGCCTAGCACAGATACGCAGTATTTT.

The rearrangement uses TRBV6-1 and TRBJ1-2, with D unclear. This CDR3 spans 11 amino acids. The germline V and J ends were trimmed by 6 bases and 3 bases, with 5 bases remaining between them. Germline loops: CDR1 MNHNS, CDR2 SASEGT. DNA of the CDR3: TGTGCCAGCAGCCGGGACTATGGCTACACCTTC. Protein: CASSRDYGYTF.

V usage is TRBV21-1 and J usage is TRBJ2-7; the table assigns TRBD2, which was not confirmed against the DNA. TRBV21-1 is a pseudogene. The CDR3 spans 16 residues. The DNA for the CDR3 is TGTGCCAGCAGCATGGGGGGTAGGGCAGGGACTTACGAGCAGTACTTC. The encoded protein is CASSMGGRAGTYEQYF.

The V call is TRBV27, the J call TRBJ2-2, with 9 bases fitting TRBD1. This CDR3 contains 15 residues. Germline V gives CDR1 MNHEY, CDR2 SMNVEV (reference sequence). V trimming: 6 bases; J trimming: 4 bases; junction bases outside the gene matches: 6. The CDR3 DNA reads TGTGCCAGCAGCGCAACGACAGGGGGCACCGGGGAGCTGTTTTTT. As protein: CASSATTGGTGELFF.

Comments on this clone: Relative to the germline gene, one junction end is altered; a read error may explain this. V and J are TRBV7-2 and TRBJ2-5, with TRBD1 identical over 9 bases. From germline, CDR1 is SGHTA and CDR2 FQGNSA. This CDR3 has 12 amino acids. The CDR3 is CASSTYRGPLHF. DNA for the CDR3: TGTGCCAGCAGCACCTACAGGGGGCCCCTCCACTTC.

The chain recombines TRBV29-1 with TRBJ2-1; 9 bases are shared with TRBD1. This CDR3 has 14 amino acids. V trimming: 6 bases; J trimming: 5 bases; junction bases outside the gene matches: 8. Germline V gene data show CDR1 as SQVTM and CDR2 as ANQGSEA. The CDR3 DNA sequence: TGCAGCGTGCACACGGGACAGGGTAACAATGAGCAGTTCTTC. Translated: CSVHTGQGNNEQFF.

The gene calls are TRBV30 and TRBJ1-1; TRBD1 agrees at 12 bases. The CDR3 has 14 residues. Germline lookup yields CDR1 GTSNPN and CDR2 SVGIG (reference sequence). Unmatched junction bases numbered 8, after V lost 3 bases and J lost 9 bases. CDR3 DNA: TGTGCCTGGAGGGGACAGGGGGCTTATGAGAAAGCTTTCTTT. This codes for CAWRGQGAYEKAFF. Complete variable domain (other parts from reference TRBV30 and TRBJ1-1): SQTIHQWPATLVQPVGSPLSLECTVEGTSNPNLYWYRQAAGRGLQLLFYSVGIGQISSEVPQNLSASRPQDRQFILSSKKLLLSDSGFYLCAWRGQGAYEKAFFGQGTRLTVV.

A single count supports this clone. J is TRBJ2-3 and V is TRBV5-6; D is perhaps TRBD2 (5 bases). The CDR3 sequence is 17 residues long. Trimming shortened V by 2 bases and J by 2 bases, and 18 bases separated the two germline ends. Germline-derived CDR1 and CDR2 are SGHDT and YYEEEE. CDR3 bases: TGTGCCAGCAGCTTCCGTTCCGCGGGCAGGAACACAGATACGCAGTATTTT. This encodes CASSFRSAGRNTDTQYF.

The rearrangement joins TRBV2 to TRBJ1-5, with TRBD1 matching 8 bases. The germline V gene encodes CDR1 SNHLY and CDR2 FYNNEI. The CDR3 totals 16 residues. The junction had 9 bases not matched to a gene; V was cut back by 8 bases and J by 0 bases. CDR3 residues: CASLPGQEYSNQPQHF. The DNA of the CDR3 is TGTGCCAGCCTACCGGGACAGGAATATAGCAATCAGCCCCAGCATTTT.

This chain connects TRBV10-3 to TRBJ2-3; D ambiguous. The CDR3 loop spans 13 amino acids. The germline gives CDR1 ENHRY, CDR2 SYGVKD. V lost 3 bases to trimming and J lost 6 bases, with 10 bases between them. CDR3 sequence: CAISDRSGDTQYF. The CDR3 DNA reads as TGTGCCATCAGTGATCGGTCCGGGGATACGCAGTATTTT.

The genes are TRBV7-8 and TRBJ1-2; D remains unclear. This CDR3 spans 15 amino acids. V was clipped by 2 bases and J by 6 bases, with 16 bases between them. Germline V gene lookup returns CDR1 SGHVS and CDR2 FQNEAQ. Here the CDR3 reads CASSLMGALWDGYTF. In nucleotides, the CDR3 is TGTGCCAGCAGCTTAATGGGAGCGCTCTGGGATGGCTACACCTTC. Combining the CDR3 with reference TRBV7-8 and TRBJ1-2 gives the whole variable domain GAGVSQSPRYKVAKRGQDVALRCDPISGHVSLFWYQQALGQGPEFLTYFQNEAQLDKSGLPSDRFFAERPEGSVSTLKIQRTQQEDSAVYLCASSLMGALWDGYTFGSGTRLTVV.

The rearrangement links TRBV11-2 to TRBJ2-7, with 7 bases that match TRBD2. The CDR3 covers 15 residues. The germline gives CDR1 SGHAT, CDR2 FQNNGV. V was pared by 2 bases and J by 2 bases, with 6 bases of the junction left unmatched. CDR3 coding DNA: TGTGCCAGCAGCTTATTCGCGGGAGACCCCTACGAGCAGTACTTC. It encodes CASSLFAGDPYEQYF.

The CDR3 region has the DNA TGTGCCACCCAATGGGGACAGGGGGCCTACGAGCAGTACTTC. Residues: CATQWGQGAYEQYF. The chain is built from TRBV19 and TRBJ2-7, with 11 bases aligning to TRBD1. V shed 10 bases and J 2 bases; nucleotides not matched to a gene: 7. The CDR3 spans 14 residues. The germline CDR1 and CDR2 sequences are LNHDA and SQIVND (reference sequence).

This rearrangement joins TRBV10-1 to TRBJ1-1; D ambiguous. The CDR3 sequence is 13 residues long. CDR1 is WNHNN and CDR2 is SYGVQD in the germline V gene (reference sequence). Trimming shortened V by 4 bases and J by 4 bases, and 10 bases separated the two germline ends. The CDR3 nucleotides are TGCGCCAGCAGTGCGGGGAGGGTCACTGAAGCTTTCTTT. Translated: CASSAGRVTEAFF.

The V call is TRBV29-1, the J call TRBJ2-1, with 8 bases matching TRBD2. Germline CDR1 SQVTM, CDR2 ANQGSEA. This CDR3 spans 14 amino acids. With V trimmed by 3 bases and J by 6 bases, 7 bases remained unmatched. The CDR3 coding sequence is TGCAGCGTTGACGTCGGGGGGGCATTCAATGAGCAGTTCTTC. Protein: CSVDVGGAFNEQFF.

The chain is built from TRBV6-1 and TRBJ1-2; D unclear. The CDR3 is made up of 13 amino acids. Trimming pared 2 bases from V and 6 bases from J, leaving 10 bases between. Germline lookup yields CDR1 MNHNS and CDR2 SASEGT. For the CDR3, the DNA is TGTGCCAGCAGTGAATTCGCGCGTGATGGCTACACCTTC. The encoded protein is CASSEFARDGYTF.

The chain has TRBV4-1 and TRBJ2-7, with 10 bases matching TRBD1. V shed 5 bases, J shed 6 bases, and the junction held 7 bases outside the gene matches. Germline values: CDR1 MGHRA, CDR2 YSYEKL. The CDR3 loop spans 14 amino acids. Written as DNA, the CDR3 is TGCGCCAGCAGCTCGAGACAGGGGGCCGGCGAGCAGTACTTC. Its protein is CASSSRQGAGEQYF.

J is TRBJ2-7 and V is TRBV5-4, with D perhaps matching TRBD2 (5 bases). This CDR3 is 14 amino acids long. Trimming shortened V by 2 bases and J by 7 bases, and 16 bases separated the two germline ends. Germline-derived CDR1 and CDR2 are SGHNT and YYREEE (reference sequence). In DNA form, the CDR3 reads TGTGCCAGCAGCTTTTCCGGGATATCGTGGGAGCAGTACTTC. Protein product: CASSFSGISWEQYF.

J is TRBJ1-6 and V is TRBV7-2; D gene unclear. The CDR3 totals 13 residues. Trimming took 4 bases from V and 10 from J, leaving 11 bases between them. CDR1 is SGHTA, CDR2 FQGNSA, per germline. CDR3 sequence: CASSSRNYSPLHF. CDR3 nucleotides: TGTGCCAGCAGCTCGCGCAATTACTCACCCCTCCACTTT. Supplemented by reference TRBV7-2 and TRBJ1-6, the full variable domain reads GAGVSQSPSNKVTEKGKDVELRCDPISGHTALYWYRQSLGQGLEFLIYFQGNSAPDKSGLPSDRFSAERTGGSVSTLTIQRTQQEDSAVYLCASSSRNYSPLHFGNGTRLTVT.

This chain uses TRBV12-5 with TRBJ2-7, with 14 bases lining up with TRBD2. The trim removed 4 bases at V and 1 base at J, leaving 3 bases unmatched. This CDR3 comprises 16 residues. CDR1 is LGHNT and CDR2 is FRNRAP in the germline V gene. The CDR3 bases are TGTGCTAGTGGTTCAAGACTAGCGGGAGGGTCCTACGAGCAGTACTTC. Translating gives CASGSRLAGGSYEQYF.

DNA of the CDR3: TGTGCCAGCAGCCCCCGGGATAGACGGACCCAGTACTTC. Translated, it gives CASSPRDRRTQYF. The chain combines TRBV9 with TRBJ2-5, with D possibly TRBD2 on 5 matching bases. The germline CDR1 and CDR2 sequences are SGDLS and YYNGEE. Trimming took off 4 bases at V and 7 bases at J, with 14 bases between the two ends. This CDR3 region has 13 residues.

The genes are TRBV4-1 and TRBJ1-3, with D perhaps matching TRBD1 (6 bases). Trimming removed 5 bases at V and 3 bases at J, with 11 bases between. There are 14 residues in the CDR3. CDR1 and CDR2 from the germline V gene are MGHRA and YSYEKL. CDR3 DNA sequence: TGCGCCAGCAGCAAAGGGGGGCTTGGAAACACCATATATTTT. It is translated as CASSKGGLGNTIYF.